This TCR beta chain was documented in a study of OX40 agonist ivuxolimab in advanced cancers. The table came from immunoSEQ multiplex PCR; TCRdb's copy has only in-frame clones and leaves some out. This table has roughly 53,000 clones, roughly 84% appearing once. V lost 6 bases to trimming and J lost 8 bases; unmatched junction nucleotides: 10. Germline CDR1 reads MNHEY; CDR2 reads SMNVEV (reference sequence). This CDR3 has 16 residues. This TCR was sampled from an adult with an advanced solid tumor such as melanoma, head and neck, liver or kidney cancer. Sequences were derived from CD4+ or CD8+ T cells sorted from blood, sampled in a trial of the OX40 agonist ivuxolimab. V usage is TRBV27 and J usage is TRBJ2-3; 14 positions agree with TRBD2. The CDR3 DNA sequence: TGTGCCAGCAGCCATAGACTAGCGGGAGGGCATGGTACGCAGTATTTT. It is translated as CASSHRLAGGHGTQYF.